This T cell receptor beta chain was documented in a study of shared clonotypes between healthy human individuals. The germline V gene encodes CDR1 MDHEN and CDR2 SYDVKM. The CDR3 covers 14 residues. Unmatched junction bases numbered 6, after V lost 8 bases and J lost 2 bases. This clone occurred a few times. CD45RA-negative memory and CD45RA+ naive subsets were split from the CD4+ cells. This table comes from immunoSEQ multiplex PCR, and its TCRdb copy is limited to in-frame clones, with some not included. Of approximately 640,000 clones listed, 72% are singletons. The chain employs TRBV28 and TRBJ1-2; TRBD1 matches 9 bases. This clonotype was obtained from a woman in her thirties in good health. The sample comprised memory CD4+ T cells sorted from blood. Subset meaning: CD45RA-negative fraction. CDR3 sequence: CASVQGARNYGYTF. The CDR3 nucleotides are TGTGCCAGCGTACAGGGGGCGCGGAACTATGGCTACACCTTC.